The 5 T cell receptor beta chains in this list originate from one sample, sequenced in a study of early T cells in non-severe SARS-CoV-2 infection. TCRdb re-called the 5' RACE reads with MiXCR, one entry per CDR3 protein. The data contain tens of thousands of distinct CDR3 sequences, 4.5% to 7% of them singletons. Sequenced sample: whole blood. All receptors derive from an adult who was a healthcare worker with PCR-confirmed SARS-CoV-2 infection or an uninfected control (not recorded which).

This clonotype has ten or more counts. The CDR3 DNA is TGTGCCAGCAGCTTAAGACCTCTTTTTATTCAGTACTTC. Protein sequence: CASSLRPLFIQYF. The chain combines TRBV7-2 with TRBJ2-4; D is ambiguous. Germline V gives CDR1 SGHTA, CDR2 FQGNSA. CDR3 size: 13 residues. V was shortened by 2 bases and J by 10 bases, with 12 bases between the two germline ends. Supplemented by reference TRBV7-2 and TRBJ2-4, the full variable domain reads GAGVSQSPSNKVTEKGKDVELRCDPISGHTALYWYRQSLGQGLEFLIYFQGNSAPDKSGLPSDRFSAERTGGSVSTLTIQRTQQEDSAVYLCASSLRPLFIQYFGAGTRLSVL.

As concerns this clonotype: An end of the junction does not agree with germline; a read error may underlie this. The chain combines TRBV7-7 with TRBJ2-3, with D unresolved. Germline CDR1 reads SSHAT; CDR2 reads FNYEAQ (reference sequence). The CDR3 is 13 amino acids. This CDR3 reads CASSFISGGVQYF. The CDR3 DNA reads TGTGCTAGCAGCTTTATTTCGGGTGGCGTGCAGTATTTT.

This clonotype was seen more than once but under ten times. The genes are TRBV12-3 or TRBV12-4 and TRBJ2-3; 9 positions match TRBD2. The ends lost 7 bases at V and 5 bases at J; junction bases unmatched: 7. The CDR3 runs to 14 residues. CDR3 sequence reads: CASNSAGGIDTQYF. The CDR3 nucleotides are TGTGCCAGCAACAGCGCGGGGGGGATAGATACGCAGTATTTT.

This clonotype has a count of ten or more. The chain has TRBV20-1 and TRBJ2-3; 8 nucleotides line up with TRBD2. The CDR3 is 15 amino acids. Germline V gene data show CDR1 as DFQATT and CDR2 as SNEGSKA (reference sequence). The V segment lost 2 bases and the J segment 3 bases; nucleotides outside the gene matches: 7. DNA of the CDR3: TGCAGTGCTAGACTTAGCGGGAAAGCGACAGATACGCAGTATTTT. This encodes CSARLSGKATDTQYF.

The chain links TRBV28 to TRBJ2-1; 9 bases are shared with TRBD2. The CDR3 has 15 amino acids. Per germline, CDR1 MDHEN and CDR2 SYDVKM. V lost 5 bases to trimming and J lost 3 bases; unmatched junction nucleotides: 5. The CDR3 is CASSPRRGGYNEQFF. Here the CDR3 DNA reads TGTGCCAGCAGTCCCCGGCGGGGGGGCTACAATGAGCAGTTCTTC.